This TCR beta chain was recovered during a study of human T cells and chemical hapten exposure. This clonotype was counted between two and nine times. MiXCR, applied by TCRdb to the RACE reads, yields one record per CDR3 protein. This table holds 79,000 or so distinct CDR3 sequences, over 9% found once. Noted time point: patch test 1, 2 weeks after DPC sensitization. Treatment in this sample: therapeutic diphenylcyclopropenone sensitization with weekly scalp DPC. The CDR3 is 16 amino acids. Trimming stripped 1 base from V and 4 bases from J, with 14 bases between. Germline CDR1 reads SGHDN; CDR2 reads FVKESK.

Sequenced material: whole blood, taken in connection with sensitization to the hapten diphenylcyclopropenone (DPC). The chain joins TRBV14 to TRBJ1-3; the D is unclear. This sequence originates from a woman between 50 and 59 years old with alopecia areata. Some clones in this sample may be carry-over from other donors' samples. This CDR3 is CASSQGVGRKGNTIYF. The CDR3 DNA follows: TGTGCCAGCAGCCAAGGTGTGGGCAGAAAGGGAAACACCATATATTTT.